These T cell receptor beta chains were read from a single sample in a study of blood T cell repertoires in COVID-19. TCRdb's copy holds only in-frame clones and misses some; the assay was immunoSEQ multiplex PCR. Among about 210,000 clones listed, roughly 86% were seen once. Material: PBMCs or T cells enriched from blood (not recorded which). The receptors were gathered from a man aged 18 to 35 with acute COVID-19. Both conserved end residues are part of each CDR3. The D gene is left open where the match is weak. Size values are once, few and many counts, or a class for expanded clones, and some rows have none.

j_call clone_size d_call v_call cdr3_aa cdr3_nt
TRBJ1-2 NA NA TRBV29-1 CSVETDWPLYYTF TGCAGCGTTGAGACGGACTGGCCTCTGTACTACACCTTC
TRBJ1-2 once NA TRBV28 CASSLAAAGGYGYTF TGTGCCAGCAGTTTAGCGGCAGCGGGAGGCTATGGCTACACCTTC
TRBJ2-7 NA NA TRBV5-1 CASSREGARDEQYF TGCGCCAGCAGCCGGGAGGGGGCCAGAGACGAGCAGTACTTC
TRBJ1-2 few TRBD1 TRBV29-1 CSVQGSSGGGDYGYTF TGCAGCGTTCAAGGAAGCTCTGGAGGGGGCGACTATGGCTACACCTTC
TRBJ1-1 NA TRBD1 TRBV5-1 CASSFRDSTNTEAFF TGCGCCAGCAGCTTCCGGGACAGCACGAACACTGAAGCTTTCTTT
TRBJ1-3 NA NA TRBV9 CASSSAGNSGNTIYF TGTGCCAGCAGCTCCGCAGGGAACTCTGGAAACACCATATATTTT
TRBJ2-3 NA TRBD2 TRBV30 CAWLAGGPPQQYF TGTGCCTGGCTAGCGGGAGGGCCTCCTCAGCAGTATTTT
TRBJ1-2 once TRBD1 TRBV11-2 CASSLEVRGRDGYTF TGTGCCAGCAGCTTAGAAGTCAGGGGGCGGGATGGCTACACCTTC
TRBJ1-1 NA NA TRBV6-1 CASSDASGGDTEAFF TGTGCCAGCAGTGACGCTTCAGGAGGTGACACTGAAGCTTTCTTT
TRBJ2-7 NA NA TRBV21-1 CASSSVPGQTGTSGTFDCEQYF TGTGCCAGCAGCAGCGTCCCGGGACAGACCGGGACTAGCGGGACTTTCGACTGCGAGCAGTACTTC
TRBJ2-1 once TRBD2 TRBV7-9 CASSSTTSGRDNEQFF TGTGCCAGCAGCTCGACGACTAGCGGGAGGGACAATGAGCAGTTCTTC
TRBJ2-3 NA NA TRBV7-6 CASSPRTGGTDTQYF TGTGCCAGCAGCCCGAGGACGGGAGGCACAGATACGCAGTATTTT
TRBJ1-5 NA NA TRBV5-1 CASSLGTGNQPQHF TGCGCCAGCAGCTTGGGGACAGGCAATCAGCCCCAGCATTTT
TRBJ1-3 NA NA TRBV30 CAWGFIARTARSGNTIYF TGTGCCTGGGGTTTTATAGCGAGGACAGCGCGCTCTGGAAACACCATATATTTT
TRBJ1-4 NA NA TRBV15 CATSSQDSNPEKLFF TGTGCCACCAGCAGCCAGGACAGCAATCCAGAAAAACTGTTTTTT
TRBJ2-3 few NA TRBV7-9 CASSLDGGLTDTQYF TGTGCCAGCAGCTTAGACGGCGGACTCACAGATACGCAGTATTTT
TRBJ2-1 NA TRBD2 TRBV7-3 CASTLAGGSGEQFF TGTGCCAGCACCCTAGCGGGAGGCTCTGGTGAGCAGTTCTTC
TRBJ2-5 NA TRBD2 TRBV2 CASSTSTAGRETQYF TGTGCCAGCAGTACCTCGACAGCGGGGCGGGAGACCCAGTACTTC
TRBJ2-5 many NA TRBV2 CASSREIGETQYF TGTGCCAGCAGTCGGGAGATTGGGGAGACCCAGTACTTC
TRBJ2-1 NA TRBD1 TRBV3-1/TRBV3-2 CASSDSGTGDEQFF TGTGCCAGCAGCGACTCCGGGACAGGGGATGAGCAGTTCTTC
TRBJ1-5 NA NA TRBV28 CASTDRTFVSNQPQHF TGTGCCAGCACGGACAGAACTTTCGTTAGCAATCAGCCCCAGCATTTT
TRBJ2-3 NA TRBD1 TRBV10-1 CASSESPGDRAYF TGCGCCAGCAGTGAGTCCCCTGGGGACAGGGCGTATTTT
TRBJ2-2 once NA TRBV10-3 CAISPGVGELFF TGTGCCATCAGTCCAGGCGTCGGGGAGCTGTTTTTT
TRBJ2-7 NA NA TRBV3-1/TRBV3-2 CASSQDAGARDEQYF TGTGCCAGCAGCCAAGATGCAGGGGCTAGGGACGAGCAGTACTTC
TRBJ1-1 NA NA TRBV7-9 CASSFHSSEAFF TGTGCCAGCAGCTTTCACAGTTCTGAAGCTTTCTTT
TRBJ1-1 NA NA TRBV28 CASSLTRAGEAFF TGTGCCAGCAGTTTGACGAGGGCGGGTGAAGCTTTCTTT
TRBJ1-3 NA TRBD1 TRBV19 CASAGGTIYF TGTGCCAGCGCAGGGGGCACCATATATTTT
TRBJ2-1 few TRBD1 TRBV7-8 CASSTRQGASYNEQFF TGTGCCAGCAGCACAAGACAGGGGGCGTCCTACAATGAGCAGTTCTTC
TRBJ2-5 NA TRBD2 TRBV3-1/TRBV3-2 CASSQGSTSSQETQYF TGTGCCAGCAGCCAGGGTTCGACTAGCTCCCAAGAGACCCAGTACTTC
TRBJ2-2 few NA TRBV19 CASSILDSNTGELFF TGTGCCAGTAGTATTCTAGACTCTAACACCGGGGAGCTGTTTTTT
TRBJ2-3 NA TRBD1 TRBV28 CASSLPTGQDTQYF TGTGCCAGCAGTCTTCCGACAGGGCAGGATACGCAGTATTTT
TRBJ1-5 NA TRBD1 TRBV18 CASSSRQGASQPQHF TGTGCCAGCTCATCAAGACAGGGGGCAAGTCAGCCCCAGCATTTT
TRBJ1-1 NA TRBD1 TRBV6-5 CASRATGGAGTEAFF TGTGCCAGCAGGGCAACAGGGGGCGCTGGAACTGAAGCTTTCTTT
TRBJ2-7 NA TRBD2 TRBV5-1 CASSFDGRNYEQYF TGCGCCAGCAGCTTTGACGGGAGGAACTACGAGCAGTACTTC
TRBJ2-5 NA TRBD1 TRBV19 CASSTSSTGAQETQYF TGTGCCAGTAGTACCTCTAGTACAGGGGCCCAAGAGACCCAGTACTTC
TRBJ1-2 NA NA TRBV28 CASSLFEGEANYGYTF TGTGCCAGCAGTTTATTCGAAGGGGAAGCTAACTATGGCTACACCTTC
TRBJ1-2 once TRBD1 TRBV28 CASSSAPGQGSNYGYTF TGTGCCAGCAGTTCCGCCCCCGGACAGGGAAGCAACTATGGCTACACCTTC